The 30 T cell receptor beta chains given below trace back to one sample, sequenced in a study of blood T cell repertoires in COVID-19. Measured with immunoSEQ multiplex PCR; TCRdb has only the in-frame clones, and not every one. The data contain around 300,000 clones, 87% of them singletons. The sequenced sample was peripheral blood. These receptors were obtained from a man over 45 with active or convalescent COVID-19.

This chain connects TRBV30 to TRBJ2-1, with 9 nucleotides matching TRBD2. V shed 4 bases, J shed 10 bases, and the junction held 8 bases outside the gene matches. The length of the CDR3 is 13 residues. Germline-derived CDR1 and CDR2 are GTSNPN and SVGIG (reference sequence). CDR3 sequence (DNA): TGTGCCTGGACTAGCGGGGCGTCGGTCGAGCAGTTCTTC. Translating gives CAWTSGASVEQFF. The full variable domain, with the rest looked up from reference TRBV30 and TRBJ2-1, is SQTIHQWPATLVQPVGSPLSLECTVEGTSNPNLYWYRQAAGRGLQLLFYSVGIGQISSEVPQNLSASRPQDRQFILSSKKLLLSDSGFYLCAWTSGASVEQFFGPGTRLTVL.

This chain joins TRBV24-1 and TRBJ1-2; TRBD1 aligns across 9 bases. Germline V CDR1 and CDR2: KGHDR, SFDVKD. The CDR3 is made up of 14 amino acids. The junction had 2 bases not matched to a gene; V was cut back by 3 bases and J by 4 bases. The CDR3 bases are TGTGCCACCAGTGATGGACAGGGGCCCTATGGCTACACCTTC. Translated, it gives CATSDGQGPYGYTF.

The chain uses TRBV4-3 and TRBJ2-2; TRBD1 matches 7 bases. CDR1 and CDR2 from the germline V gene are LGHNA and YSLEER. This CDR3 region has 14 residues. The V gene end was trimmed by 7 bases and the J gene end by 4 bases; junction bases not matched to a gene: 6. CDR3 bases: TGCGCCAGCACCGGGACAGCGCGCACCGGGGAGCTGTTTTTT. Its translation is CASTGTARTGELFF.

This clone was seen only once. The genes are TRBV6-5 and TRBJ2-7; 10 bases align to TRBD1. The germline V gene encodes CDR1 MNHEY and CDR2 SVGAGI. The CDR3 loop spans 15 amino acids. V lost 8 bases, J lost 3 bases, and 10 bases stayed unmatched. Written as DNA, the CDR3 is TGTGCCAGCCTAACCTTCGGGACAGGGGTCTACGAGCAGTACTTC. Protein sequence: CASLTFGTGVYEQYF.

The chain links TRBV2 to TRBJ2-5; 9 nucleotides agree with TRBD2. Unmatched junction bases numbered 9, after V lost 2 bases and J lost 5 bases. The CDR3 totals 16 residues. Germline CDR1 and CDR2: SNHLY and FYNNEI. CDR3 protein: CASSEPGAGGLETQYF. The CDR3 region has the DNA TGTGCCAGCAGTGAACCCGGAGCGGGGGGCTTGGAGACCCAGTACTTC. Full variable domain (outside the CDR3, taken from reference TRBV2 and TRBJ2-5): EPEVTQTPSHQVTQMGQEVILRCVPISNHLYFYWYRQILGQKVEFLVSFYNNEISEKSEIFDDQFSVERPDGSNFTLKIRSTKLEDSAMYFCASSEPGAGGLETQYFGPGTRLLVL.

The CDR3 region has the DNA TGTGCCAGCAGTCAGACAGGGGGAGGGGCAACTAATGAAAAACTGTTTTTT. Protein: CASSQTGGGATNEKLFF. This chain connects TRBV6-6 to TRBJ1-4; the match to TRBD1 covers 9 bases. The ends lost 5 bases at V and 0 bases at J; junction bases unmatched: 7. This CDR3 comprises 17 residues. Looked up from germline, CDR1 is MNHNY and CDR2 is SVGAGI (reference sequence).

The chain links TRBV29-1 to TRBJ1-1; 7 bases agree with TRBD1. The CDR3 is 14 amino acids. CDR1 and CDR2 (germline): SQVTM, ANQGSEA. Unmatched junction bases numbered 13, after V lost 6 bases and J lost 6 bases. The CDR3 DNA sequence: TGCAGCGTCTCTCCATACAGGGGTCGTTCTGAAGCTTTCTTT. This encodes CSVSPYRGRSEAFF.

This clone was found a few times. The chain employs TRBV7-9 and TRBJ1-1; D call uncertain. Trimming left V 3 bases short and J 0 bases short, with 11 bases between. The CDR3 has 15 residues. The V gene's germline CDR1 is SEHNR and CDR2 FQNEAQ (reference sequence). This CDR3 is CASSFSAGLNTEAFF. The CDR3 coding sequence is TGTGCCAGCAGCTTTTCGGCAGGATTGAACACTGAAGCTTTCTTT.

V and J are TRBV18 and TRBJ1-1; no clear D. This CDR3 region has 15 residues. The germline gives CDR1 KGHSH, CDR2 LQKENI. V lost 2 bases and J lost 0, with 10 bases in between. DNA of the CDR3: TGTGCCAGCTCACCAGAAATCGCGCTGAACACTGAAGCTTTCTTT. Translated, it gives CASSPEIALNTEAFF.

The rearrangement links TRBV6-5 to TRBJ2-7; TRBD2 matches 10 bases. Per germline, CDR1 MNHEY and CDR2 SVGAGI. The ends lost 2 bases at V and 6 bases at J; junction bases unmatched: 7. The CDR3 contains 15 residues. The DNA for the CDR3 is TGTGCCAGCAGTTACAGCGGGGGGGTATCGGGCGAGCAGTACTTC. Translation gives CASSYSGGVSGEQYF.

The chain has TRBV4-3 and TRBJ1-3; D unresolved. The V end lost 1 base, the J end lost 7 bases, and 11 bases lay between the germline ends. The V gene's germline CDR1 is LGHNA and CDR2 YSLEER. This CDR3 is built from 14 residues. CDR3 in amino acids: CASSQAEGSNTIYF. The CDR3 nucleotides are TGCGCCAGCAGCCAAGCAGAGGGTTCGAACACCATATATTTT.

This clone was recorded only once. The CDR3 spells CATRRGQGSNQPQHF. CDR3 nucleotide sequence: TGTGCCACACGCCGTGGACAGGGCTCCAATCAGCCCCAGCATTTT. The chain couples TRBV19 to TRBJ1-5; 8 bases line up with TRBD1. CDR1 LNHDA and CDR2 SQIVND come from the germline V gene (reference sequence). CDR3 length equals 15 residues. With V trimmed by 10 bases and J by 3 bases, 11 bases remained unmatched.

The chain employs TRBV27 and TRBJ1-5, with 9 positions matching TRBD1. CDR1 and CDR2 from the germline V gene are MNHEY and SMNVEV (reference sequence). The CDR3 runs to 15 residues. V dropped 5 bases and J dropped 2; count of bases not matched to a gene: 4. The DNA of the CDR3 is TGTGCCAGCAGTGTACAGGGGGCAGGCAATCAGCCCCAGCATTTT. Encoded protein: CASSVQGAGNQPQHF.

The chain uses TRBV28 and TRBJ1-5; TRBD1 agrees at 7 bases. Trimming removed 3 bases from V and 6 bases from J; junction bases left unmatched: 5. The CDR3 is 14 amino acids. In germline, CDR1 is MDHEN, CDR2 SYDVKM. The CDR3 sequence: CASSFRDSTQPQHF. The CDR3 DNA sequence: TGTGCCAGCAGTTTCCGGGACAGTACTCAGCCCCAGCATTTT.

This chain links TRBV3-1 (or the pseudogene TRBV3-2) with TRBJ2-7; TRBD1 agrees at 7 bases. The germline gives CDR1 LGHDT, CDR2 YNNKEL (reference sequence). The CDR3 covers 15 residues. V was pared by 1 base and J by 6 bases, with 9 bases of the junction left unmatched. CDR3 loop: CASSQGTGGGPEQYF. Written as DNA, the CDR3 is TGTGCCAGCAGCCAAGGGACAGGCGGAGGCCCCGAGCAGTACTTC.

In this sample, this clone turned up once. V usage is TRBV19 and J usage is TRBJ2-1, with TRBD2 matching 12 bases. CDR1 and CDR2 from the germline V gene are LNHDA and SQIVND (reference sequence). The V segment lost 8 bases and the J segment 5 bases; nucleotides outside the gene matches: 7. The CDR3 loop spans 15 amino acids. The CDR3 protein is CASLLRLAGDNEQFF. CDR3 bases: TGTGCCAGTCTCCTCCGACTAGCGGGGGACAATGAGCAGTTCTTC.

This chain links TRBV7-3 with TRBJ2-2; maybe TRBD1 (6 bases). The V gene's germline CDR1 is SGHTA and CDR2 FQGTGA. The CDR3 has 16 residues. V lost 2 bases, J lost 1 base, and 11 bases lay in between. The CDR3 nucleotides read TGTGCCAGCAGCTTATGGGGGCAGGGGAACACCGGGGAGCTGTTTTTT. This encodes CASSLWGQGNTGELFF.

This clone was observed once. The V gene is TRBV5-1, the J gene TRBJ2-1, with D perhaps matching TRBD1 (6 bases). The CDR3 sequence is 18 residues long. V gave up 3 bases and J gave up 0 bases, with 19 bases separating them. Germline lookup yields CDR1 SGHRS and CDR2 YFSETQ. The CDR3 sequence: CASSYFQGIMSSYNEQFF. CDR3 bases: TGCGCCAGCAGCTACTTTCAGGGGATTATGAGCTCCTACAATGAGCAGTTCTTC.

The chain has TRBV5-1 and TRBJ2-3, with 9 bases that match TRBD2. Germline values: CDR1 SGHRS, CDR2 YFSETQ. The CDR3 totals 16 residues. Germline trimming cut 0 bases from V and 3 bases from J; bases unmatched to any gene: 5. Written as DNA, the CDR3 is TGCGCCAGCAGCTTGGGGAGCGGGGGGTCTACAGATACGCAGTATTTT. Translated: CASSLGSGGSTDTQYF.

CDR3 DNA sequence: TGTGCCAGCAGCCCCCCCATCGCGGAATACAATGAGCAGTTCTTC. This codes for CASSPPIAEYNEQFF. The rearrangement links TRBV3-1 (or the pseudogene TRBV3-2) to TRBJ2-1; no firm D call. In germline, CDR1 is LGHDT, CDR2 YNNKEL (reference sequence). The V and J ends lost 4 bases and 4 bases respectively, with 14 bases between them. The length of the CDR3 is 15 residues.

The V and J genes are TRBV5-1 and TRBJ1-5; tentatively, D is TRBD1 (5 bases). CDR3 length: 16 residues. Trimming stripped 0 bases from V and 5 bases from J, with 15 bases between. CDR1 and CDR2 (germline): SGHRS, YFSETQ. DNA for the CDR3: TGCGCCAGCAGCTTGGGCCCGGGGGGACCAGATCAGCCCCAGCATTTT. It translates to CASSLGPGGPDQPQHF.

V is TRBV2 and J is TRBJ2-5; 10 positions agree with TRBD2. Germline V gives CDR1 SNHLY, CDR2 FYNNEI. The CDR3 extends over 17 amino acids. The V gene end was trimmed by 6 bases and the J gene end by 4 bases; junction bases not matched to a gene: 14. The CDR3 sequence is CASRTNLLAGNGETQYF. In DNA, the CDR3 is TGTGCCAGCAGGACTAACCTACTAGCGGGGAACGGAGAGACCCAGTACTTC.

The rearrangement links TRBV27 to TRBJ1-1, with no clear D. The CDR3 has 13 residues. Germline V CDR1 and CDR2: MNHEY, SMNVEV (reference sequence). V lost 5 bases and J lost 3, with 10 bases in between. The chain's CDR3 is CASSVGRYTEAFF. DNA for the CDR3: TGTGCCAGCAGTGTGGGCAGGTACACTGAAGCTTTCTTT.

The V call is TRBV7-9, the J call TRBJ2-5; 7 bases agree with TRBD2. The CDR3 has 18 amino acids. Trimming took 1 base from V and 1 from J; bases not matched to a gene: 12. Germline lookup yields CDR1 SEHNR and CDR2 FQNEAQ (reference sequence). The CDR3: CASSLVGLAVVGQETQYF. As DNA, the CDR3 is TGTGCCAGCAGCTTAGTTGGCCTAGCGGTGGTAGGCCAAGAGACCCAGTACTTC. The variable domain in full, with the rest retrieved from reference TRBV7-9 and TRBJ2-5, is DTGVSQNPRHKITKRGQNVTFRCDPISEHNRLYWYRQTLGQGPEFLTYFQNEAQLEKSRLLSDRFSAERPKGSFSTLEIQRTEQGDSAMYLCASSLVGLAVVGQETQYFGPGTRLLVL.

This chain uses TRBV9 with TRBJ2-6; a possible D gene is TRBD2 (5 bases). The CDR3 is made up of 14 amino acids. Trimming took 4 bases from V and 4 from J, leaving 9 bases between them. Looked up from germline, CDR1 is SGDLS and CDR2 is YYNGEE. For the CDR3, the DNA is TGTGCCAGCAGCCGGGATTTCGGGGCCAACGTCCTGACTTTC. It encodes CASSRDFGANVLTF.

V is TRBV28 and J is TRBJ1-6; TRBD1 aligns across 8 bases. J gave up 6 bases and V 2 bases, and 6 bases lay outside the gene matches. The CDR3 is made up of 16 amino acids. Germline lookup yields CDR1 MDHEN and CDR2 SYDVKM. The CDR3, as DNA: TGTGCCAGCAGTTTAGCAGGGGGCAATGTTAATTCACCCCTCCACTTT. The encoded protein is CASSLAGGNVNSPLHF.

This clone was observed a few times. This chain links TRBV28 with TRBJ2-2, with TRBD2 matching over 13 bases. V trimming: 7 bases; J trimming: 5 bases; junction bases outside the gene matches: 1. Germline CDR1 reads MDHEN; CDR2 reads SYDVKM. The CDR3 extends over 14 amino acids. This CDR3 is CASKGLAGTGELFF. CDR3 sequence (DNA): TGTGCCAGCAAGGGACTAGCGGGAACCGGGGAGCTGTTTTTT.

With regard to this clone: The same CDR3 can be traced to other DNA sequences in this sample. J is TRBJ1-2 and V is TRBV28; D might be TRBD1 (5 bases). This CDR3 has 13 amino acids. The V end lost 6 bases, the J end lost 2 bases, and 10 bases lay between the germline ends. Germline V gives CDR1 MDHEN, CDR2 SYDVKM. In DNA, the CDR3 is TGTGCCAGCAGCCTACAGGTGAACTATGGCTACACCTTC. It is translated as CASSLQVNYGYTF.

The chain couples TRBV27 to TRBJ2-7, with 7 bases aligning to TRBD2. V trimming: 9 bases; J trimming: 1 base; junction bases outside the gene matches: 9. The length of the CDR3 is 14 residues. Germline-derived CDR1 and CDR2 are MNHEY and SMNVEV (reference sequence). This CDR3 reads CASRGDYASYEQYF. The CDR3 nucleotides read TGTGCCAGTAGAGGGGACTACGCGTCCTACGAGCAGTACTTC.

J is TRBJ2-5 and V is TRBV3-1 (or the pseudogene TRBV3-2); TRBD1 matches at 7 bases. This CDR3 has 14 amino acids. With V trimmed by 0 bases and J by 12 bases, 10 bases remained unmatched. Germline V gene sequence: CDR1 LGHDT, CDR2 YNNKEL (reference sequence). The CDR3 loop is CASSQDRAGGREYF. In nucleotides, the CDR3 is TGTGCCAGCAGCCAAGATAGGGCAGGGGGTAGGGAGTACTTC.